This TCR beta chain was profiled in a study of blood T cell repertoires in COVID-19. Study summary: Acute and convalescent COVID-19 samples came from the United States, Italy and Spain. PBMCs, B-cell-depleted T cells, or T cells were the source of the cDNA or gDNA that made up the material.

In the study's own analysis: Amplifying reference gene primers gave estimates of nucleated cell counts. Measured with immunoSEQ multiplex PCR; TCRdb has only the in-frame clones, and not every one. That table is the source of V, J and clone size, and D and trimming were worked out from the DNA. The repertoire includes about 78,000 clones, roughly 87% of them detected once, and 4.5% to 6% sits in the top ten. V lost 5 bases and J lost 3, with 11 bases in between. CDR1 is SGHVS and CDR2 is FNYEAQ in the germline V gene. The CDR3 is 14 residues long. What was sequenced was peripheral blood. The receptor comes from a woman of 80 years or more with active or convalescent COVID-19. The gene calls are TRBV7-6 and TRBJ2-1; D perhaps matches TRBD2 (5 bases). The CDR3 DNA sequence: TGTGCCAGCAGCCGTAGTGCGGGCTACAATGAGCAGTTCTTC. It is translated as CASSRSAGYNEQFF.